The 23 T cell receptor beta chains below were found in one sample sequenced in a study of cytomegalovirus exposure and HLA in healthy donors (TCRdb year 2017). The receptor library was made with the immunoSEQ multiplex PCR assay. For the multiplex PCR, a mixture combining 60 forward primers for TCR Vbeta segments and 13 reverse primers for TCR Jbeta segments was used. Imported from immuneACCESS, the table was reduced by TCRdb to in-frame sequences with V and J called. These copies leave out some clones; in studies compared against another copy, an unresolved V gene accounts for under half, and the cause of the remainder is not known. In all, the sample holds about 160,000 clones, and 77% of those were seen once. The ten largest clones capture more than 3% of the sample. The specimen was PBMCs. These receptors came from a man in his thirties or forties in good health and CMV-seropositive.

On this clone: Other DNA sequences from this sample encode an identical CDR3 as well. This chain connects TRBV9 to TRBJ1-2; D remains ambiguous. Trimming pared 0 bases from V and 3 bases from J, leaving 6 bases between. In germline, CDR1 is SGDLS, CDR2 YYNGEE. The CDR3 spans 13 residues. DNA of the CDR3: TGTGCCAGCAGCGTAGTCGGGGACTATGGCTACACCTTC. Translation: CASSVVGDYGYTF. Full variable domain (outside the CDR3, taken from reference TRBV9 and TRBJ1-2): DSGVTQTPKHLITATGQRVTLRCSPRSGDLSVYWYQQSLDQGLQFLIQYYNGEERAKGNILERFSAQQFPDLHSELNLSSLELGDSALYFCASSVVGDYGYTFGSGTRLTVV.

The chain carries TRBV29-1 and TRBJ2-5, with D possibly being TRBD1 (6 bases). CDR1 is SQVTM and CDR2 is ANQGSEA in the germline V gene. The CDR3 extends over 14 amino acids. V lost 4 bases to trimming and J lost 2 bases, with 14 bases between them. DNA of the CDR3: TGCAGCGTTGGGGGGCGCATTACGCAAGAGACCCAGTACTTC. It codes for CSVGGRITQETQYF.

Points on this clone: Other DNA sequences in the sample encode the same CDR3. The chain uses TRBV5-1 and TRBJ2-3; 7 positions agree with TRBD2. This CDR3 is 14 amino acids long. From germline, CDR1 is SGHRS and CDR2 YFSETQ. With 3 bases clipped from V and 3 bases from J, the junction kept 4 bases outside the gene matches. CDR3 sequence: CASSSGEGTDTQYF. In DNA form, the CDR3 reads TGCGCCAGCAGCTCCGGGGAGGGGACAGATACGCAGTATTTT.

The chain couples TRBV7-9 to TRBJ2-6; TRBD2 agrees at 8 bases. This CDR3 comprises 16 residues. The V segment lost 3 bases and the J segment 2 bases; nucleotides outside the gene matches: 3. CDR1 SEHNR and CDR2 FQNEAQ come from the germline V gene (reference sequence). The CDR3 protein is CASSFLGGAGANVLTF. Here the CDR3 DNA reads TGTGCCAGCAGCTTCCTCGGGGGGGCTGGGGCCAACGTCCTGACTTTC.

This chain joins TRBV15 and TRBJ1-6, with D hard to call. The CDR3 has 14 residues. V lost 0 bases and J 6 bases, leaving 6 bases between the germline ends. Per germline, CDR1 LNHNV and CDR2 YYDKDF (reference sequence). The CDR3 DNA follows: TGTGCCACCAGCAGAGATAGGAGTAATTCACCCCTCCACTTT. Translation: CATSRDRSNSPLHF. Full variable domain (outside the CDR3, taken from reference TRBV15 and TRBJ1-6): DAMVIQNPRYQVTQFGKPVTLSCSQTLNHNVMYWYQQKSSQAPKLLFHYYDKDFNNEADTPDNFQSRRPNTSFCFLDIRSPGLGDTAMYLCATSRDRSNSPLHFGNGTRLTVT.

The chain carries TRBV10-3 and TRBJ2-7; 7 bases map to TRBD1. CDR1 and CDR2 from the germline V gene are ENHRY and SYGVKD. Unmatched junction bases numbered 9, after V lost 10 bases and J lost 6 bases. The length of the CDR3 is 12 residues. CDR3: CATRDSLSEQYF. The CDR3 DNA is TGTGCCACCCGGGACAGTCTCTCCGAGCAGTACTTC.

The rearrangement links TRBV15 to TRBJ2-7, with 7 bases identical to TRBD2. The CDR3 length is 15 residues. The junction had 8 bases not matched to a gene; V was cut back by 3 bases and J by 3 bases. Germline V gene sequence: CDR1 LNHNV, CDR2 YYDKDF (reference sequence). The chain's CDR3 is CATSSGEGNLYEQYF. The DNA of the CDR3 is TGTGCCACCAGCAGCGGGGAGGGAAACCTCTACGAGCAGTACTTC.

As concerns this clone: Other DNA sequences in this sample translate to the same CDR3. This rearrangement joins TRBV6-1 to TRBJ1-4; D gene uncertain. The ends were cut back, 1 base at V and 8 bases at J, with 11 bases in the middle. CDR1 is MNHNS, CDR2 SASEGT, per germline. The CDR3 length is 14 residues. The CDR3 coding sequence is TGTGCCAGCAGTGAAGTGGGAGGGCGGGAAAAACTGTTTTTT. It yields the protein CASSEVGGREKLFF.

The rearrangement uses TRBV5-1 and TRBJ1-3, with 9 positions matching TRBD1. The J segment lost 4 bases and the V segment lost 4 bases, leaving 6 bases of the junction unmatched. The CDR3 covers 15 residues. Germline values: CDR1 SGHRS, CDR2 YFSETQ. CDR3 sequence reads: CASSGTGLAGNTIYF. CDR3 DNA: TGCGCCAGCAGCGGGACAGGGTTGGCCGGAAACACCATATATTTT. Full variable domain (remainder filled in from reference TRBV5-1 and TRBJ1-3): KAGVTQTPRYLIKTRGQQVTLSCSPISGHRSVSWYQQTPGQGLQFLFEYFSETQRNKGNFPGRFSGRQFSNSRSEMNVSTLELGDSALYLCASSGTGLAGNTIYFGEGSWLTVV.

The V gene is TRBV4-1, the J gene TRBJ1-3; a weak D match, TRBD1 (6 bases). V was clipped by 4 bases and J by 5 bases, with 18 bases between them. CDR1 is MGHRA, CDR2 YSYEKL, per germline. The CDR3 is made up of 16 amino acids. The CDR3 DNA follows: TGCGCCAGCAGCCCGGGGCTGGCAGGGGATCGAAACACCATATATTTT. Its translation is CASSPGLAGDRNTIYF.

The rearrangement uses TRBV27 and TRBJ2-3, with TRBD2 identical over 11 bases. J was trimmed by 0 bases and V by 5 bases; bases with no gene match: 4. CDR3 size: 16 residues. Germline V lookup: CDR1 MNHEY, CDR2 SMNVEV (reference sequence). This CDR3 is CASSGLAGVSTDTQYF. The CDR3 nucleotides are TGTGCCAGCAGTGGACTAGCGGGCGTAAGCACAGATACGCAGTATTTT.

This clone showed up just a few times. This chain uses TRBV7-7 with TRBJ1-1; D might be TRBD1 (5 bases). V was clipped by 6 bases and J by 4 bases, with 12 bases between them. Germline CDR1 and CDR2: SSHAT and FNYEAQ (reference sequence). The CDR3 contains 13 residues. The CDR3 reads CASSPGRGTEAFF. Here the CDR3 DNA reads TGTGCCAGCAGTCCCGGTAGGGGCACTGAAGCTTTCTTT.

The rearrangement uses TRBV27 and TRBJ2-3, with D uncertain. Between the trimmed V and J ends, which lost 5 bases and 4 bases, there was a span of 10 bases. The CDR3 runs to 13 residues. Per germline, CDR1 MNHEY and CDR2 SMNVEV (reference sequence). The CDR3 bases are TGTGCCAGCAGTCCTAGTTTGGCAGATACGCAGTATTTT. The encoded protein is CASSPSLADTQYF.

This chain links TRBV19 with TRBJ2-6; D is unresolved. Germline CDR1 and CDR2: LNHDA and SQIVND (reference sequence). V lost 8 bases and J 0 bases, leaving 11 bases between the germline ends. This CDR3 spans 15 amino acids. CDR3 protein: CASGSTTSGANVLTF. The CDR3 coding sequence is TGTGCCAGTGGGTCTACTACCTCTGGGGCCAACGTCCTGACTTTC.

This clone came up a few times. The chain uses TRBV5-6 and TRBJ1-5; 8 bases are a match to TRBD1. Germline CDR1 reads SGHDT; CDR2 reads YYEEEE. The junction had 5 bases not matched to a gene; V was cut back by 2 bases and J by 7 bases. CDR3 size: 14 residues. The DNA of the CDR3 is TGTGCCAGCAGCTTCGGACAGGGAGGGCAGCCCCAGCATTTT. Protein product: CASSFGQGGQPQHF.

In the case of this clone: Its ends do not fully match the called genes, so a read error is possible. V and J are TRBV7-9 and TRBJ2-7; tentative D call: TRBD1 (6 bases). Germline CDR1 reads SEHNR; CDR2 reads FQNEAQ (reference sequence). The CDR3 is made up of 16 amino acids. The chain's CDR3 is CPSSHKTGTPTGEQYF. The CDR3 bases are TGTCCCAGCAGCCACAAAACAGGTACCCCGACAGGTGAGCAGTACTTC.

This rearrangement joins TRBV25-1 to TRBJ2-1; 8 positions agree with TRBD1. Trimming took 7 bases from V and 6 from J; bases not matched to a gene: 11. The CDR3 totals 15 residues. CDR1 is MGHDK and CDR2 is SYGVNS in the germline V gene. The CDR3 region has the DNA TGTGCCAGCATGGACAGGGAGGTTTCCCTCAATGAGCAGTTCTTC. It codes for CASMDREVSLNEQFF.

J is TRBJ2-7 and V is TRBV29-1; weak D call: TRBD1 (6 bases). The CDR3 spans 12 residues. V was pared by 3 bases and J by 3 bases, with 9 bases between. CDR1 is SQVTM, CDR2 ANQGSEA, per germline. CDR3 in DNA: TGCAGCGTTGAGGTCAGGGGCTACGAGCAGTACTTC. This translates into CSVEVRGYEQYF.

The genes are TRBV6-5 and TRBJ2-7, with 13 nucleotides matching TRBD2. The CDR3 consists of 15 residues. V was pared by 5 bases and J by 2 bases, with 3 bases of the junction left unmatched. CDR1 and CDR2 from the germline V gene are MNHEY and SVGAGI. The CDR3 nucleotides read TGTGCCAGCAGTCCGACTAGCGGGGGGACCTACGAGCAGTACTTC. Its protein product is CASSPTSGGTYEQYF.

The chain uses TRBV11-2 and TRBJ1-1, with D tentatively TRBD1 (5 bases). CDR1 SGHAT and CDR2 FQNNGV come from the germline V gene. The germline V and J ends were trimmed by 5 bases and 6 bases, with 10 bases remaining between them. The CDR3 is 12 residues long. In nucleotides, the CDR3 is TGTGCCAGCAGCGGAAGGGGTGCTGAAGCTTTCTTT. It codes for CASSGRGAEAFF.

V is TRBV5-6 and J is TRBJ2-3; the match to TRBD2 covers 11 bases. J was trimmed by 1 base and V by 3 bases; bases with no gene match: 1. Germline V gene data show CDR1 as SGHDT and CDR2 as YYEEEE. The CDR3 sequence is 15 residues long. Written as DNA, the CDR3 is TGTGCCAGCAGCTCGGGACTAGCGGGCACAGATACGCAGTATTTT. Amino acids: CASSSGLAGTDTQYF.

This clone showed up just a few times. The chain links TRBV29-1 to TRBJ2-5, with 7 bases identical to TRBD2. From germline, CDR1 is SQVTM and CDR2 ANQGSEA. CDR3 length equals 14 residues. The trim removed 3 bases at V and 2 bases at J, leaving 6 bases unmatched. CDR3 protein: CSVDGLAAQETQYF. CDR3 in DNA: TGCAGCGTTGATGGGCTAGCGGCACAAGAGACCCAGTACTTC.

The chain couples TRBV7-6 to TRBJ1-4; D is ambiguous. Deletions cut 2 bases from V and 6 bases from J, with 10 bases between. CDR3 length: 14 amino acids. Germline V lookup: CDR1 SGHVS, CDR2 FNYEAQ. The CDR3 region has the DNA TGTGCCAGCAGCTTAAGCCTCGGAGATGAAAAACTGTTTTTT. Protein sequence: CASSLSLGDEKLFF.